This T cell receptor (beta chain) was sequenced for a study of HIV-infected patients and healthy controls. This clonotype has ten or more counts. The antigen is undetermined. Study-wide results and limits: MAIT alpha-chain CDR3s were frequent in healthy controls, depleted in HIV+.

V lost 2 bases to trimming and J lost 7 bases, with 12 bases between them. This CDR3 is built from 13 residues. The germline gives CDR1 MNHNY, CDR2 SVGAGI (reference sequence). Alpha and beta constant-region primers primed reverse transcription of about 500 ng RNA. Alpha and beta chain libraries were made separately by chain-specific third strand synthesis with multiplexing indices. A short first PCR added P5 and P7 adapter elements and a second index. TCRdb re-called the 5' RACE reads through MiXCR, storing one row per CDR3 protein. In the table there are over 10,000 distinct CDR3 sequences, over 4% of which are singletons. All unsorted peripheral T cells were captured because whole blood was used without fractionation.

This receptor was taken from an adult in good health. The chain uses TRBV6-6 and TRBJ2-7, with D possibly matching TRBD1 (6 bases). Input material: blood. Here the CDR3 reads CASSYPTGTEQYF. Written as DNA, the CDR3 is TGTGCCAGCAGTTACCCCACCGGGACAGAGCAGTACTTC.